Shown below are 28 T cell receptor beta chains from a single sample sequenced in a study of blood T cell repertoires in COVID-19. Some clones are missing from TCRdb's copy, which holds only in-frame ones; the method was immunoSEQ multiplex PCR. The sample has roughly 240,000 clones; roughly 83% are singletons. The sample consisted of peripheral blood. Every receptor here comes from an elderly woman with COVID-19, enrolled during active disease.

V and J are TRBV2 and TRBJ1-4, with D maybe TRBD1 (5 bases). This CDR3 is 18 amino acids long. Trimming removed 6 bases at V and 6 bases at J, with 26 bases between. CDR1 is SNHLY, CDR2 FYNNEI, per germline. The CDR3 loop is CASSRSRFFGGKDEKLFF. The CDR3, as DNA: TGTGCCAGCAGCAGATCTCGTTTTTTCGGGGGGAAAGATGAAAAACTGTTTTTT.

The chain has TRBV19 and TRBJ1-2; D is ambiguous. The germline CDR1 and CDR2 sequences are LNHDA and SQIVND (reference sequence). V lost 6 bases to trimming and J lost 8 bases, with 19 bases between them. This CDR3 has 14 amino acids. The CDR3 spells CASRKHSGVEGYTF. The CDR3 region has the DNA TGTGCCAGTAGGAAACACAGCGGGGTAGAGGGCTACACCTTC. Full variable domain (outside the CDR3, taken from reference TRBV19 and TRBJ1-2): DGGITQSPKYLFRKEGQNVTLSCEQNLNHDAMYWYRQDPGQGLRLIYYSQIVNDFQKGDIAEGYSVSREKKESFPLTVTSAQKNPTAFYLCASRKHSGVEGYTFGSGTRLTVV.

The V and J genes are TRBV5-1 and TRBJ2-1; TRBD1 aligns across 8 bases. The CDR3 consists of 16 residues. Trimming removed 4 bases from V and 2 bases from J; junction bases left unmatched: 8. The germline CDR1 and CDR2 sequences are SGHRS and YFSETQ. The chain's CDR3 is CASSKTGTGAYNEQFF. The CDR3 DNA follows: TGCGCCAGCAGCAAGACCGGGACAGGAGCCTACAATGAGCAGTTCTTC. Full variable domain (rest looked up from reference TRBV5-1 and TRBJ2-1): KAGVTQTPRYLIKTRGQQVTLSCSPISGHRSVSWYQQTPGQGLQFLFEYFSETQRNKGNFPGRFSGRQFSNSRSEMNVSTLELGDSALYLCASSKTGTGAYNEQFFGPGTRLTVL.

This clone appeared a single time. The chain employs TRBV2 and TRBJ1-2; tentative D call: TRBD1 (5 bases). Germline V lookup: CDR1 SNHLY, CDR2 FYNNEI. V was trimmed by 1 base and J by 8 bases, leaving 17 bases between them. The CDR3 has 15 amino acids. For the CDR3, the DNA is TGTGCCAGCAGTGAAGAGATTCTGGGAGGGGAAGGCTACACCTTC. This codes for CASSEEILGGEGYTF.

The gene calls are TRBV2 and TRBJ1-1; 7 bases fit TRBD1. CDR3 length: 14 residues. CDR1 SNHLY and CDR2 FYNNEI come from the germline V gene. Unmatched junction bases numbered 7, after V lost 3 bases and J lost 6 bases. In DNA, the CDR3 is TGTGCCAGCAGTGAGACAGGGAAGGTGTCTGAAGCTTTCTTT. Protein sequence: CASSETGKVSEAFF.

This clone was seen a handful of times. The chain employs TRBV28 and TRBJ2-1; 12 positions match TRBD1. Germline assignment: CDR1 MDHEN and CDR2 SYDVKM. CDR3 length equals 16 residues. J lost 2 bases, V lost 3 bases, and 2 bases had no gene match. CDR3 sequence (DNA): TGTGCCAGCAGTTTTGGGGACAGGGGGCCCTACAATGAGCAGTTCTTC. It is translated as CASSFGDRGPYNEQFF.

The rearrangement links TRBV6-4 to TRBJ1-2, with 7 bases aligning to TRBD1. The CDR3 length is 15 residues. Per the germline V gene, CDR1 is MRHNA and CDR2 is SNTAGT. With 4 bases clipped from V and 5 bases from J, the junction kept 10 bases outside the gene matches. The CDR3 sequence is CASSATTGTGYGYTF. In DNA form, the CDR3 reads TGTGCCAGCAGTGCCACGACAGGGACGGGATATGGCTACACCTTC.

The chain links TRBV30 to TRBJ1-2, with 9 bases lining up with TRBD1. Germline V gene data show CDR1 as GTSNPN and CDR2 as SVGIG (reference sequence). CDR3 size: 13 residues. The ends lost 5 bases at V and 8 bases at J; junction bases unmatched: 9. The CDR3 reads CAWWRQTGGGYTF. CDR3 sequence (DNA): TGTGCCTGGTGGCGACAGACAGGGGGAGGCTACACCTTC.

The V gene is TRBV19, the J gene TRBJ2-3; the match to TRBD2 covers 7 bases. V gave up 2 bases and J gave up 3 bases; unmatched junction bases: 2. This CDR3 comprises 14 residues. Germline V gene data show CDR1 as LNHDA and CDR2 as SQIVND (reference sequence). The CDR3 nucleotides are TGTGCCAGTAGTATACGGCGGGAGACAGATACGCAGTATTTT. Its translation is CASSIRRETDTQYF.

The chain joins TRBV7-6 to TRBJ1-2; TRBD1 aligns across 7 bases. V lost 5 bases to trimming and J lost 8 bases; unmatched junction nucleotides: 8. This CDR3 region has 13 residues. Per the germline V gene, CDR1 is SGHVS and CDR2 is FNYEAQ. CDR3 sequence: CASSRDGTDGYTF. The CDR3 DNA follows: TGTGCCAGCAGCCGAGACGGGACAGACGGCTACACCTTC.

CDR3 amino acids: CASSEEGFMNTEAFF. CDR3 nucleotides: TGTGCCAGTAGTGAGGAGGGCTTCATGAACACTGAAGCTTTCTTT. This chain links TRBV19 with TRBJ1-1; the D is unclear. The length of the CDR3 is 15 residues. Trimming removed 5 bases at V and 0 bases at J, with 13 bases between. The germline gives CDR1 LNHDA, CDR2 SQIVND (reference sequence).

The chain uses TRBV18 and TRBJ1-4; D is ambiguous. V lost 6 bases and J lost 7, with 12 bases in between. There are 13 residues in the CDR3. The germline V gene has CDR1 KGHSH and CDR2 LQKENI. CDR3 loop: CASSPPPGEKLFF. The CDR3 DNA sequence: TGTGCCAGCTCCCCTCCCCCGGGTGAAAAACTGTTTTTT.

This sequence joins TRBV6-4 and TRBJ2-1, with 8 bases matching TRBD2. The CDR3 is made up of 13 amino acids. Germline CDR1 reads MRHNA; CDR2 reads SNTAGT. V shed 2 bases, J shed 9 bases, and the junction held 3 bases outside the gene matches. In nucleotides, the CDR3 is TGTGCCAGCAGTGACGGACTAGCTGGTGAGCAGTTCTTC. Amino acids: CASSDGLAGEQFF.

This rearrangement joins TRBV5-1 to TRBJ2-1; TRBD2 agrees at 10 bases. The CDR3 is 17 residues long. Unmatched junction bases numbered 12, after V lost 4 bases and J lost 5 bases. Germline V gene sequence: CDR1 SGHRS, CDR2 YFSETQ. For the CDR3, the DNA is TGCGCCAGCAGCCTAGGACTCGTAGCGGGGGGCGACAATGAGCAGTTCTTC. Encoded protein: CASSLGLVAGGDNEQFF.

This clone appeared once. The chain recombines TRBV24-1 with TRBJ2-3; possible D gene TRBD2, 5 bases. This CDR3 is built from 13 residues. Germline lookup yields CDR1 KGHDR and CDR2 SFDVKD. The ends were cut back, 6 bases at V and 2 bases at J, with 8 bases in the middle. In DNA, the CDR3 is TGTGCCACCAGTCTGGAGGTCACAGATACGCAGTATTTT. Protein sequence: CATSLEVTDTQYF.

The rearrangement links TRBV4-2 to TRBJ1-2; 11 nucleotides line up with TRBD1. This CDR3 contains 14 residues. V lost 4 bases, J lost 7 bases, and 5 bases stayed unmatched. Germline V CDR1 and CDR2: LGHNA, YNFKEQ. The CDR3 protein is CASSPDRGHGGYTF. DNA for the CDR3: TGTGCCAGCAGCCCGGACAGGGGGCACGGTGGCTACACCTTC.

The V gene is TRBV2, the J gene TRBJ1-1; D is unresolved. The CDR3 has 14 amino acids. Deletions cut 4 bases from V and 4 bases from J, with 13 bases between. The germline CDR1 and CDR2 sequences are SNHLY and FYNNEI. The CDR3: CASSGAGRVTEAFF. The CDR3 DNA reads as TGTGCCAGCAGTGGAGCGGGGAGAGTCACTGAAGCTTTCTTT.

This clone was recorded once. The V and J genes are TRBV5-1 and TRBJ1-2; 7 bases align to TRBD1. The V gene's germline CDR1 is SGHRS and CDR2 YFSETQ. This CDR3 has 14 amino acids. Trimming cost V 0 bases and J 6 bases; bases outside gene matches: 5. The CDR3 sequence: CASSLAGTEDGYTF. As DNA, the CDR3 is TGCGCCAGCAGCTTGGCCGGGACAGAGGATGGCTACACCTTC.

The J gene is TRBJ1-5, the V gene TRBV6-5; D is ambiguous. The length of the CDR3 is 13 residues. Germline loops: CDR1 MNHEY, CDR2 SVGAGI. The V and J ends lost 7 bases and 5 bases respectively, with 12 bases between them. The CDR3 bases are TGTGCCAGCACTAGAGCGAGGGATCAGCCCCAGCATTTT. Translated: CASTRARDQPQHF.

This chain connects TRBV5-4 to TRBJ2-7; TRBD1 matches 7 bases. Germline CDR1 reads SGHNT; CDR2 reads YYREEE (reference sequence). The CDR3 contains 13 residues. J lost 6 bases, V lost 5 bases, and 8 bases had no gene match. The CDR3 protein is CASSQQGSREQYF. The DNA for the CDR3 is TGTGCCAGCAGTCAACAGGGGTCCCGCGAGCAGTACTTC.

CDR3 DNA sequence: TGCAGCGTTGACCAGGGGCAGGGGGTTTTCTTC. Translating gives CSVDQGQGVFF. This chain joins TRBV29-1 and TRBJ2-1, with 7 bases fitting TRBD1. The CDR3 contains 11 residues. CDR1 is SQVTM and CDR2 is ANQGSEA in the germline V gene. Trimming at V came to 3 bases and at J to 16 bases, leaving 9 bases not matched to a gene.

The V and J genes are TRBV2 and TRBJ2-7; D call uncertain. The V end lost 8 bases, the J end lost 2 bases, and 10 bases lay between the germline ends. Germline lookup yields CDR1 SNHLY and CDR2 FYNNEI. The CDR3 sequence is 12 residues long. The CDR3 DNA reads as TGTGCCAGCGGAGTGAGGACCTACGAGCAGTACGTC. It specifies CASGVRTYEQYV.

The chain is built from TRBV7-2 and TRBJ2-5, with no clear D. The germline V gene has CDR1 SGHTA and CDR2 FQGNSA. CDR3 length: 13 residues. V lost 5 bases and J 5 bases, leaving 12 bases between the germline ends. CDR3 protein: CASSPGPPETQYF. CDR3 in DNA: TGTGCCAGCAGCCCAGGTCCCCCGGAGACCCAGTACTTC.

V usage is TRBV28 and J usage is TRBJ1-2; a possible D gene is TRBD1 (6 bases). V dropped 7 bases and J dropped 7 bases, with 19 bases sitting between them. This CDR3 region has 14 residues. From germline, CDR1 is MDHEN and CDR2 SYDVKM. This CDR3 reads CASTRQDGFFGYTF. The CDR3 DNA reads TGTGCCAGCACAAGACAGGACGGTTTTTTTGGCTACACCTTC.

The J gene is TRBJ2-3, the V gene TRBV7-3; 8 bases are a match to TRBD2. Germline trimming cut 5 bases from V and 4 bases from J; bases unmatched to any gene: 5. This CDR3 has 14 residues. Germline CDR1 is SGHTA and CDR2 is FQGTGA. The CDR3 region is CASSPGRVSDTQYF. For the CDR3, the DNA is TGTGCCAGCAGCCCCGGGAGGGTATCAGATACGCAGTATTTT.

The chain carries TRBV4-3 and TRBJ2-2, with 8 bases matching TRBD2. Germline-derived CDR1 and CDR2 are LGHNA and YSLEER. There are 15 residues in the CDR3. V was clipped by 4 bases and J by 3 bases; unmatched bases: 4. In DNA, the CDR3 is TGCGCCAGCAGCCCCGGGACTAGGGACACCGGGGAGCTGTTTTTT. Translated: CASSPGTRDTGELFF.

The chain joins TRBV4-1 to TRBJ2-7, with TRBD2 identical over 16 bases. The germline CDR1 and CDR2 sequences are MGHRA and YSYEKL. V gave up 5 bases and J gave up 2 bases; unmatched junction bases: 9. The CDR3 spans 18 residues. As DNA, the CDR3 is TGCGCCAGCAGCAAACGGGGACTAGCGGGGGGGTCGCCCTACGAGCAGTACTTC. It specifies CASSKRGLAGGSPYEQYF.

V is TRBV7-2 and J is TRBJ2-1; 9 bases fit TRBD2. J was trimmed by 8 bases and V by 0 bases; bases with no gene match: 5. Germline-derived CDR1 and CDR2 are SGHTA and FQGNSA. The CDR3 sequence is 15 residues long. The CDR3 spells CASSLARGGRDEQFF. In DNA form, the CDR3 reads TGTGCCAGCAGCTTAGCGCGGGGGGGCCGCGATGAGCAGTTCTTC. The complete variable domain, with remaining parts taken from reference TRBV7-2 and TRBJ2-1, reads GAGVSQSPSNKVTEKGKDVELRCDPISGHTALYWYRQSLGQGLEFLIYFQGNSAPDKSGLPSDRFSAERTGGSVSTLTIQRTQQEDSAVYLCASSLARGGRDEQFFGPGTRLTVL.